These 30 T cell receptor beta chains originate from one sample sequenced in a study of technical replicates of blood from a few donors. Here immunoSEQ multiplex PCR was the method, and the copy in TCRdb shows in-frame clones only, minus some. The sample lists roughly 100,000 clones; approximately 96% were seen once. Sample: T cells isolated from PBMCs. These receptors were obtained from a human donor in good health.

This CDR3 is CASHLCRVLKYEQYF. The CDR3 DNA reads as TGTGCCAGCCACTTATGCAGGGTTTTGAAGTACGAGCAGTACTTC. The chain couples TRBV21-1 to TRBJ2-7; the table assigns TRBD1, which was not confirmed against the DNA. TRBV21-1 counts as a pseudogene. The CDR3 is 15 residues long.

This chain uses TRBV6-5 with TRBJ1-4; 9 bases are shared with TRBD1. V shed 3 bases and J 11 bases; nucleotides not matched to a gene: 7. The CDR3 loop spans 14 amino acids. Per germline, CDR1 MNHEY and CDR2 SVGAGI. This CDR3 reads CASSYGTGKNKLFF. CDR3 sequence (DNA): TGTGCCAGCAGTTATGGGACAGGGAAGAATAAACTGTTTTTT.

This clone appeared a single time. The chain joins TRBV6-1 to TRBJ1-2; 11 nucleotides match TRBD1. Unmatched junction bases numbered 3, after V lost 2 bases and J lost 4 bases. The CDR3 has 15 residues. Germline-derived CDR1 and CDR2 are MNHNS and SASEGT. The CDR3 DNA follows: TGTGCCAGCAGTGAATCGGACAGGGGGCCCTATGGCTACACCTTC. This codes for CASSESDRGPYGYTF.

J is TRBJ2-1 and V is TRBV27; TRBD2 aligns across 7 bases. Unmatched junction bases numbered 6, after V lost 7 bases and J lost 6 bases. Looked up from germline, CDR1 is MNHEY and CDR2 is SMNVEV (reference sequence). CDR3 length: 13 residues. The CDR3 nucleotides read TGTGCCAGCATGCTAGCGGATAGCAATGAGCAGTTCTTC. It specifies CASMLADSNEQFF.

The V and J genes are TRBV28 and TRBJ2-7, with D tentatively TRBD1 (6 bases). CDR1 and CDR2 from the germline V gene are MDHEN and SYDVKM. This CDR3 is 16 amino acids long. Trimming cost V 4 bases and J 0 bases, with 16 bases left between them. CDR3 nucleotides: TGTGCCAGCAGTTCTGGTTGGGGGCTGAGCTCCTACGAGCAGTACTTC. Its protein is CASSSGWGLSSYEQYF. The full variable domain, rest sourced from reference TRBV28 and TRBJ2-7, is DVKVTQSSRYLVKRTGEKVFLECVQDMDHENMFWYRQDPGLGLRLIYFSYDVKMKEKGDIPEGYSVSREKKERFSLILESASTNQTSMYLCASSSGWGLSSYEQYFGPGTRLTVT.

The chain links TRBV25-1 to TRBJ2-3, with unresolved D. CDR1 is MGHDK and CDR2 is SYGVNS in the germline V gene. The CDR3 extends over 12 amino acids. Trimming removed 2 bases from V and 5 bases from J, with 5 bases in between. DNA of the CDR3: TGTGCCAGCAGTGAAGTCAGAGATACGCAGTATTTT. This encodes CASSEVRDTQYF.

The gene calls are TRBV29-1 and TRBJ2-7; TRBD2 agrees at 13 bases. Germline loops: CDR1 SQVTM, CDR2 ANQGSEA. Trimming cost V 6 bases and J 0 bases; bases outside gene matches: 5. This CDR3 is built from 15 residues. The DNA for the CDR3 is TGCAGCGTCCTGGGACTAGCGGGAAACTCCTACGAGCAGTACTTC. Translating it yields CSVLGLAGNSYEQYF.

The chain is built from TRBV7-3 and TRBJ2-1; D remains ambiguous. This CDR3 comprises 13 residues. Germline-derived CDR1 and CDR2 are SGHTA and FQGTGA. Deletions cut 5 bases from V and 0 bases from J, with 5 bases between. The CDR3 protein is CASSPSSYNEQFF. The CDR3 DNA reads TGTGCCAGCAGCCCTAGCTCCTACAATGAGCAGTTCTTC.

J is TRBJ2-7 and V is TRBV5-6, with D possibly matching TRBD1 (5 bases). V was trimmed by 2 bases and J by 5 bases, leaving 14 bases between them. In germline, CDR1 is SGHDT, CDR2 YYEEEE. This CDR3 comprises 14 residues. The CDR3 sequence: CASSFYSGHNEQYF. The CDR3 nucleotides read TGTGCCAGCAGCTTCTATTCAGGGCACAACGAGCAGTACTTC.

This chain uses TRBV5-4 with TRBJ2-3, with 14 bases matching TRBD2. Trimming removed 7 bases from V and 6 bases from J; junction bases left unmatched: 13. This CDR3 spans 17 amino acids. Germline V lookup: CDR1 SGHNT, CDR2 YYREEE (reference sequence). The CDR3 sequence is CASGYMGLAGDEDTQYF. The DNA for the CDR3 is TGTGCCAGCGGCTATATGGGACTAGCGGGAGATGAGGATACGCAGTATTTT.

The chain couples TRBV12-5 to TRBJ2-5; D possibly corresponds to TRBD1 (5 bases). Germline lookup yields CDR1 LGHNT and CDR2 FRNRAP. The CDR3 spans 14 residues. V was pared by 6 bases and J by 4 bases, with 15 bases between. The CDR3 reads CASGLSGAPETQYF. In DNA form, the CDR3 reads TGTGCTAGTGGCCTCTCTGGGGCCCCAGAGACCCAGTACTTC.

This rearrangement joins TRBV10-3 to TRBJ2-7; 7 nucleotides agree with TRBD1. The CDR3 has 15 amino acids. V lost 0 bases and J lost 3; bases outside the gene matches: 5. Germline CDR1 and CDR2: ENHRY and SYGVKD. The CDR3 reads CAISESNRGGYEQYF. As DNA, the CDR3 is TGTGCCATCAGTGAGTCGAACAGGGGTGGCTACGAGCAGTACTTC.

CDR3 sequence: CASSIAGGPLASGNEKLFF. Written as DNA, the CDR3 is TGTGCCAGTAGTATAGCAGGGGGGCCCCTTGCATCTGGTAATGAAAAACTGTTTTTT. The chain is built from TRBV19 and TRBJ1-4; 7 bases agree with TRBD1. V lost 1 base to trimming and J lost 4 bases; unmatched junction nucleotides: 15. The CDR3 consists of 19 residues. Germline values: CDR1 LNHDA, CDR2 SQIVND (reference sequence).

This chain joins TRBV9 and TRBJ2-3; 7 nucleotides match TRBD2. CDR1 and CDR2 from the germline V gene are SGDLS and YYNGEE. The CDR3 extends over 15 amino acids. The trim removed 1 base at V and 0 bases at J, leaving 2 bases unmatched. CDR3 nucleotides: TGTGCCAGCAGCGTAACTAGCGAAAGCACAGATACGCAGTATTTT. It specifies CASSVTSESTDTQYF.

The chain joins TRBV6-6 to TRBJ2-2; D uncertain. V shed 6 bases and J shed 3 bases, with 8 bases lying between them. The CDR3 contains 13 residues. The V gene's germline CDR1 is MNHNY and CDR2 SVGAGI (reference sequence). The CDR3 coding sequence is TGTGCCAGCAGCCTAGAGTACACCGGGGAGCTGTTTTTT. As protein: CASSLEYTGELFF.

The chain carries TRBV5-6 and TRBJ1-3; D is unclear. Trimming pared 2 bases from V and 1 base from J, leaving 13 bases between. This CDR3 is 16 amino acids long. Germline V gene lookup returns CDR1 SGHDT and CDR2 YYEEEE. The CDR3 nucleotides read TGTGCCAGCAGCTTCCGGGATCCTTCTTCTGGAAACACCATATATTTT. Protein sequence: CASSFRDPSSGNTIYF. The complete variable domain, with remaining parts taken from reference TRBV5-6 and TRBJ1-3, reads DAGVTQSPTHLIKTRGQQVTLRCSPKSGHDTVSWYQQALGQGPQFIFQYYEEEERQRGNFPDRFSGHQFPNYSSELNVNALLLGDSALYLCASSFRDPSSGNTIYFGEGSWLTVV.

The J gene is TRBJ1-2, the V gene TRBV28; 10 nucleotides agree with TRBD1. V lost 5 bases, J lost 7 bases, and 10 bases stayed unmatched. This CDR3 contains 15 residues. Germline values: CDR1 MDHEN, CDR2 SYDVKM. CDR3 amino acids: CASSSGRTGGFGYTF. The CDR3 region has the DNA TGTGCCAGCAGTAGCGGACGGACAGGGGGATTTGGCTACACCTTC.

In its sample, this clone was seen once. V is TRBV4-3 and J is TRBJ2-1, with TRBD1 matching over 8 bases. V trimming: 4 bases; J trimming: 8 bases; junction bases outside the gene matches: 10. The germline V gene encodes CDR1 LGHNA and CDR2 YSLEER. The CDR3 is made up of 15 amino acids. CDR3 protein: CASSLGTGGSDEQFF. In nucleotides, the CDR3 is TGCGCCAGCAGCCTCGGGACAGGAGGTTCAGATGAGCAGTTCTTC.

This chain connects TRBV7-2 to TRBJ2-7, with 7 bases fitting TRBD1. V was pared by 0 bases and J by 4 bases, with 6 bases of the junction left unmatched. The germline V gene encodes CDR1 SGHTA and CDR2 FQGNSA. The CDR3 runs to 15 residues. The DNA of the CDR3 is TGTGCCAGCAGCTTAGCGGTAGGGGGCGCTTACGAGCAGTACTTC. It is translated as CASSLAVGGAYEQYF.

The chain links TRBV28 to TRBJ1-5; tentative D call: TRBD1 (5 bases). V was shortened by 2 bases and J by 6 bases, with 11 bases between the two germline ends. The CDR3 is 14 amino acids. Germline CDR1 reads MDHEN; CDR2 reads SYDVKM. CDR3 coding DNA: TGTGCCAGCAGTTTAGGGGGAGGGGTTCAGCCCCAGCATTTT. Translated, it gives CASSLGGGVQPQHF.

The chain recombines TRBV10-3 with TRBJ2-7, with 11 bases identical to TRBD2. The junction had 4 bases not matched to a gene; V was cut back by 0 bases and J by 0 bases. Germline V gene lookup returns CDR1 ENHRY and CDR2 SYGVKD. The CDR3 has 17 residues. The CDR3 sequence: CAISESGLAEYSYEQYF. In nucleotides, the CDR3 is TGTGCCATCAGTGAGTCGGGACTAGCGGAGTACTCCTACGAGCAGTACTTC.

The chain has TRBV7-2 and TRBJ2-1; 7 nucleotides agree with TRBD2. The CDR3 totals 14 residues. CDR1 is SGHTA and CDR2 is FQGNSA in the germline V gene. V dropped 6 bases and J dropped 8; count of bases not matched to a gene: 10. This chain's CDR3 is CASRPGAAGDEQFF. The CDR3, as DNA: TGTGCCAGCAGACCCGGGGCTGCGGGGGATGAGCAGTTCTTC.

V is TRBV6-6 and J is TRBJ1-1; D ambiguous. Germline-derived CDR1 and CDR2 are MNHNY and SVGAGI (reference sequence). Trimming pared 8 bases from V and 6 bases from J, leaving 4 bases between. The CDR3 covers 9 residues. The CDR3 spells CASGAEAFF. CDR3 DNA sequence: TGTGCCAGCGGAGCTGAAGCTTTCTTT.

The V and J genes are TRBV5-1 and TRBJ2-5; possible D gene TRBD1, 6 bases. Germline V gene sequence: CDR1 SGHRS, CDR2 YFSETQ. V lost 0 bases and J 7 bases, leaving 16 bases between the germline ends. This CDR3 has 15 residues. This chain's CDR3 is CASSLVGAREGTQYF. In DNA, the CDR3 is TGCGCCAGCAGCTTGGTGGGGGCTCGCGAAGGGACCCAGTACTTC. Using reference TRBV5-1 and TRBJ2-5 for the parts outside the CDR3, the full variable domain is KAGVTQTPRYLIKTRGQQVTLSCSPISGHRSVSWYQQTPGQGLQFLFEYFSETQRNKGNFPGRFSGRQFSNSRSEMNVSTLELGDSALYLCASSLVGAREGTQYFGPGTRLLVL.

The CDR3 sequence is CANSPEGQVKPNTEAFF. CDR3 bases: TGTGCCAACTCCCCAGAGGGACAAGTCAAACCGAACACTGAAGCTTTCTTT. This chain joins TRBV2 and TRBJ1-1, with D maybe TRBD1 (6 bases). CDR3 length: 17 residues. Germline CDR1 SNHLY, CDR2 FYNNEI. V was pared by 10 bases and J by 1 base, with 25 bases between.

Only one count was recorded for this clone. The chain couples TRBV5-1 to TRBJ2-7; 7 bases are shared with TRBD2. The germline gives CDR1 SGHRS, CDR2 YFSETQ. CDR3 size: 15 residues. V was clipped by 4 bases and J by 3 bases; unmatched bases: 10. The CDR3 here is CASSQGGREIYEQYF. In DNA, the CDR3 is TGCGCCAGCAGCCAGGGTGGGCGGGAGATCTACGAGCAGTACTTC. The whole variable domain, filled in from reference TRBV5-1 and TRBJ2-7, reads KAGVTQTPRYLIKTRGQQVTLSCSPISGHRSVSWYQQTPGQGLQFLFEYFSETQRNKGNFPGRFSGRQFSNSRSEMNVSTLELGDSALYLCASSQGGREIYEQYFGPGTRLTVT.

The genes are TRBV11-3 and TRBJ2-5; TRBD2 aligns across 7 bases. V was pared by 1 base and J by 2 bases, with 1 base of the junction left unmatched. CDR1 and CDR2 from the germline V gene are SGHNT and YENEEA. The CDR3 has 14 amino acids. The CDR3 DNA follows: TGTGCCAGCAGCTTAGGGCGGGAGCAAGAGACCCAGTACTTC. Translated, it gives CASSLGREQETQYF.

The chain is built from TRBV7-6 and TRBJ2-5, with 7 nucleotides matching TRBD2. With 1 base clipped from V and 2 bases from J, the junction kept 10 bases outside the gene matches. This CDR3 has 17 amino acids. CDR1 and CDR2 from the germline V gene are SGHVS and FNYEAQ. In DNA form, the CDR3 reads TGTGCCAGCAGCTTAGTCCCAGGGAGGGTAGAACAAGAGACCCAGTACTTC. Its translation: CASSLVPGRVEQETQYF.

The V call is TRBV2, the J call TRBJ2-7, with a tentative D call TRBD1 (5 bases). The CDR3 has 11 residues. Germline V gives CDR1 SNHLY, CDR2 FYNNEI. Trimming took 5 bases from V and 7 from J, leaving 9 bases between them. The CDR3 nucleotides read TGTGCCAGCAGTTTGAGGACAGAGCAGTACTTC. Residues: CASSLRTEQYF.

This CDR3 is CASSEGLELNEQFF. For the CDR3, the DNA is TGTGCCAGCAGTGAGGGACTAGAACTCAATGAGCAGTTCTTC. This chain uses TRBV6-4 with TRBJ2-1, with 8 bases that match TRBD2. V trimming: 3 bases; J trimming: 6 bases; junction bases outside the gene matches: 4. The CDR3 has 14 residues. CDR1 and CDR2 from the germline V gene are MRHNA and SNTAGT.